This TCR beta chain came from a study of cytomegalovirus exposure and HLA in healthy donors. Findings of the study overall: What was likely a sequencing artifact was a cluster of highly shared sequence variants.

Per the germline V gene, CDR1 is SNHLY and CDR2 is FYNNEI. This CDR3 region has 15 residues. The V end was cut by 7 bases, the J end by 0 bases, with 13 bases between. The PCR employed 60 Vbeta primers together with 13 Jbeta primers. The repertoire was sequenced with immunoSEQ multiplex PCR; TCRdb's copy has only in-frame clones and lacks some. The sample includes about 87,000 clones, approximately 69% seen only once; the top ten take under 25%. Concerning this clone itself: Its antigen remains unknown.

The chain couples TRBV2 to TRBJ1-3; D might be TRBD1 (6 bases). The receptor's source is a man aged 25-40 years in good health and CMV-seropositive. Sequenced: PBMCs. The chain's CDR3 is CASNLDRYSGNTIYF. The DNA of the CDR3 is TGTGCCAGCAACCTTGACAGGTACTCTGGAAACACCATATATTTT.